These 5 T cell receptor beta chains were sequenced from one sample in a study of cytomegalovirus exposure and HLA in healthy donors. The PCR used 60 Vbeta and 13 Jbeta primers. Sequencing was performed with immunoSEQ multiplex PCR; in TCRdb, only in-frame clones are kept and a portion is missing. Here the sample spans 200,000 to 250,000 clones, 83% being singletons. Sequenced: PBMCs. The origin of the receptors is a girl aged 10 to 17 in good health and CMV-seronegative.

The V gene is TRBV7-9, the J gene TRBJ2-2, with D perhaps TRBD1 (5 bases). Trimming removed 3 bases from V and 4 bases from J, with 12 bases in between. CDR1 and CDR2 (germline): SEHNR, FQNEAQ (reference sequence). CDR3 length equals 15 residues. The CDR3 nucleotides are TGTGCCAGCAGCTTCGGTGGACAAACCACCGGGGAGCTGTTTTTT. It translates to CASSFGGQTTGELFF.

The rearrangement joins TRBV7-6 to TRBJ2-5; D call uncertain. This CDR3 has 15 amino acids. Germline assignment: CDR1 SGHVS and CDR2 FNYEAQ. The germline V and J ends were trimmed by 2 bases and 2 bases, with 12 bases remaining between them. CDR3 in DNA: TGTGCCAGCAGCTTACGTCCGAACAGACAAGAGACCCAGTACTTC. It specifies CASSLRPNRQETQYF.

The DNA of the CDR3 is TGTGCCAGCAGCCTTAGCGGGGGGGCCCACGAGCAGTACTTC. It is translated as CASSLSGGAHEQYF. This chain uses TRBV7-6 with TRBJ2-7; 11 nucleotides line up with TRBD2. J was trimmed by 5 bases and V by 5 bases; bases with no gene match: 5. This CDR3 has 14 amino acids. Germline CDR1 is SGHVS and CDR2 is FNYEAQ.

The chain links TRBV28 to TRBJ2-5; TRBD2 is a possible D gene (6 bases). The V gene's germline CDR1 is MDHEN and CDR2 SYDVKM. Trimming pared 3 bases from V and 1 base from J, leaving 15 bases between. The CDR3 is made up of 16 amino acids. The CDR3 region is CASSFGAGGFQETQYF. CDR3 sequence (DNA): TGTGCCAGCAGTTTTGGGGCAGGAGGGTTCCAAGAGACCCAGTACTTC.

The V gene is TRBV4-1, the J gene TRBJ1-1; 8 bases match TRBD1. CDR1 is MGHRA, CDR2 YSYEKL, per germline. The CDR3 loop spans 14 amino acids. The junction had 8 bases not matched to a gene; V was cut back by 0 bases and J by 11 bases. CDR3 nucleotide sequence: TGCGCCAGCAGCCAAGAGCCCGGGACAGGTAGCGCTTTCTTT. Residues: CASSQEPGTGSAFF.